Below, 29 T cell receptor beta chains from the same sample are listed, as sequenced in a study of T cells in Graves' hyperthyroidism and ophthalmopathy (dated by TCRdb to between 2018 and 2021). Library preparation employed multiplex PCR. Sequencing took place on an Illumina HiSeq 2000. Amplification of TCR beta CDR3 regions was carried out from RNA transcripts. A first-round RT-PCR of the TCR CDR3 used the HTBI primer set with the Qiagen OneStep RT-PCR kit. TCRdb reran the public reads through fastp at Q25 and MiXCR, keeping productive beta chains. Entries are consolidated by CDR3 protein sequence, retaining the most common genes and DNA. This sample comprises 350,000 to 400,000 distinct CDR3 sequences, approximately 19% of them detected only once. Of the sample, about 3.7% is held by the ten largest clones. The source material was blood. The origin of the receptors is a woman aged 18-29 years with Graves' hyperthyroidism.

This clonotype has at least ten counts. The chain has TRBV6-1 and TRBJ1-5; D is perhaps TRBD1 (5 bases). Germline V gene lookup returns CDR1 MNHNS and CDR2 SASEGT. This CDR3 has 16 residues. V was pared by 5 bases and J by 5 bases, with 19 bases between. CDR3 sequence reads: CASSKQVGGRDQPQHF. The CDR3 bases are TGTGCCAGCAGTAAACAGGTGGGGGGGAGGGATCAGCCCCAGCATTTT.

In its sample, this clonotype was seen many times. This chain links TRBV19 with TRBJ1-5, with 12 bases matching TRBD1. The germline V gene encodes CDR1 LNHDA and CDR2 SQIVND (reference sequence). V lost 8 bases, J lost 3 bases, and 5 bases stayed unmatched. The CDR3 runs to 15 residues. CDR3 in DNA: TGTGCCAGTTGGGACAGGGGGCCCCACAATCAGCCCCAGCATTTT. Amino acids: CASWDRGPHNQPQHF.

There are many counts of this clonotype. CDR3 sequence: CASSEEHPGWGNQPQHF. The CDR3 DNA sequence: TGTGCCAGCAGTGAAGAACACCCAGGGTGGGGCAATCAGCCCCAGCATTTT. The V call is TRBV6-1, the J call TRBJ1-5, with a weak D call TRBD1 (5 bases). Per germline, CDR1 MNHNS and CDR2 SASEGT. V dropped 1 base and J dropped 2 bases, with 15 bases sitting between them. The CDR3 length is 17 residues.

The chain employs TRBV10-1 and TRBJ2-7; D not resolved. The ends were cut back, 4 bases at V and 3 bases at J, with 7 bases in the middle. CDR1 and CDR2 (germline): WNHNN, SYGVQD (reference sequence). CDR3 length equals 12 residues. The CDR3 loop is CASSGLFYEQYF. Here the CDR3 DNA reads TGCGCCAGCAGTGGACTTTTCTACGAGCAGTACTTC.

The table lists this clonotype with many counts. Its ends do not fully match the called genes, so a read error is possible. The rearrangement uses TRBV15 and TRBJ1-2, with D possibly being TRBD1 (6 bases). The length of the CDR3 is 12 residues. From germline, CDR1 is LNHNV and CDR2 YYDKDF (reference sequence). The CDR3 DNA follows: TGTGCCACCCGCAGGGGCCAGGGTGGCTACACCTTC. Amino acid sequence: CATRRGQGGYTF.

This clonotype was counted ten times or more. The chain employs TRBV2 and TRBJ2-7; TRBD2 might be the D (6 bases). The CDR3 is 15 residues long. Germline values: CDR1 SNHLY, CDR2 FYNNEI. V dropped 7 bases and J dropped 0 bases, with 16 bases sitting between them. The CDR3 DNA sequence: TGTGCCAGCAAGCTAGGGCGGGGCGACTCCTACGAGCAGTACTTC. Its translation: CASKLGRGDSYEQYF.

This clonotype was seen ten or more times. This chain links TRBV12-3 or TRBV12-4 with TRBJ2-7; 8 bases are shared with TRBD2. The CDR3 length is 16 residues. V was clipped by 2 bases and J by 2 bases; unmatched bases: 8. The DNA for the CDR3 is TGTGCCAGCAGTTTAAGGGTTAGCGGGACCCCCTACGAGCAGTACTTC. Encoded protein: CASSLRVSGTPYEQYF.

This clonotype was seen at least ten times. V and J are TRBV2 and TRBJ2-5, with TRBD2 matching 9 bases. V lost 4 bases and J lost 4; bases outside the gene matches: 4. Germline CDR1 and CDR2: SNHLY and FYNNEI. The CDR3 is 14 amino acids. The CDR3: CASSVTSGGETQYF. DNA for the CDR3: TGTGCCAGCAGTGTGACTAGCGGAGGAGAGACCCAGTACTTC.

This chain links TRBV6-2 or TRBV6-3 with TRBJ2-5; 9 nucleotides agree with TRBD2. Germline lookup yields CDR1 MNHEY and CDR2 SVGEGT. The CDR3 sequence is 15 residues long. The J segment lost 4 bases and the V segment lost 6 bases, leaving 9 bases of the junction unmatched. The CDR3 coding sequence is TGTGCCAGCAGAATTCGTGGTAGCGGGGGAGAGACCCAGTACTTC. Translation gives CASRIRGSGGETQYF.

The chain uses TRBV20-1 and TRBJ2-2, with 9 bases matching TRBD2. V shed 2 bases, J shed 4 bases, and the junction held 8 bases outside the gene matches. Germline V gene data show CDR1 as DFQATT and CDR2 as SNEGSKA (reference sequence). CDR3 length: 16 residues. The CDR3 DNA follows: TGCAGTGCTAGACCCTACGGGACTAGCTCCACCGGGGAGCTGTTTTTT. It yields the protein CSARPYGTSSTGELFF.

This clonotype was picked up many times. V is TRBV11-2 and J is TRBJ1-1, with 8 bases aligning to TRBD1. Germline V lookup: CDR1 SGHAT, CDR2 FQNNGV. J gave up 3 bases and V 5 bases, and 8 bases lay outside the gene matches. The length of the CDR3 is 15 residues. CDR3 DNA: TGTGCCAGCAGCCCACGGACAGGGACCGACACTGAAGCTTTCTTT. Protein product: CASSPRTGTDTEAFF.

This clonotype has a count of ten or more. Being one base from a much bigger clone, this may be a read error. The chain uses TRBV12-3 or TRBV12-4 and TRBJ1-1; D gene unclear. Trimming shortened V by 5 bases and J by 7 bases, and 8 bases separated the two germline ends. The CDR3 is 11 residues long. CDR3 DNA sequence: TGTGCCAGCAGTCTTGACGGTGAAGCTTTCTTT. Residues: CASSLDGEAFF.

This chain links TRBV29-1 with TRBJ2-7; D is tentatively TRBD1 or TRBD2 (6 bases each). The CDR3 contains 12 residues. V lost 7 bases to trimming and J lost 3 bases, with 13 bases between them. Germline V lookup: CDR1 SQVTM, CDR2 ANQGSEA. CDR3 amino acids: CSAAGHGYEQYF. The CDR3, as DNA: TGCAGCGCTGCGGGACACGGCTACGAGCAGTACTTC.

This clonotype was observed at least ten times. The chain uses TRBV2 and TRBJ1-5; TRBD1 matches 7 bases. The CDR3 runs 14 residues. Germline V lookup: CDR1 SNHLY, CDR2 FYNNEI. V lost 6 bases and J lost 4; bases outside the gene matches: 6. The CDR3 nucleotides read TGTGCCAGCAGCGACAGACAGGGTAATCAGCCCCAGCATTTT. It is translated as CASSDRQGNQPQHF.

This clonotype was seen at least ten times. The gene calls are TRBV7-2 and TRBJ1-5, with a possible D match to TRBD1 (5 bases). CDR1 and CDR2 (germline): SGHTA, FQGNSA. Trimming pared 2 bases from V and 4 bases from J, leaving 9 bases between. CDR3 length: 14 amino acids. The CDR3 protein is CASSLWTSNQPQHF. CDR3 sequence (DNA): TGTGCCAGCAGCTTATGGACATCTAATCAGCCCCAGCATTTT.

Ten or more counts support this clonotype. The V and J genes are TRBV28 and TRBJ1-1; a possible D gene is TRBD1 (6 bases). The CDR3 spans 14 residues. V lost 3 bases and J 5 bases, leaving 13 bases between the germline ends. From germline, CDR1 is MDHEN and CDR2 SYDVKM. The CDR3 protein is CASSFRGWTTEAFF. CDR3 coding DNA: TGTGCCAGCAGTTTCAGGGGCTGGACGACTGAAGCTTTCTTT. Filled out from reference TRBV28 and TRBJ1-1, the complete variable domain reads DVKVTQSSRYLVKRTGEKVFLECVQDMDHENMFWYRQDPGLGLRLIYFSYDVKMKEKGDIPEGYSVSREKKERFSLILESASTNQTSMYLCASSFRGWTTEAFFGQGTRLTVV.

Ten or more counts support this clonotype. This chain connects TRBV12-3 or TRBV12-4 to TRBJ2-5; D might be TRBD1 or TRBD2, each matching 5 bases. The CDR3 has 12 residues. V lost 8 bases and J 3 bases, leaving 10 bases between the germline ends. The CDR3 region is CASAGGKETQYF. Here the CDR3 DNA reads TGTGCCAGCGCTGGGGGAAAAGAGACCCAGTACTTC.

This clonotype turned up a few times. The chain links TRBV5-6 to TRBJ1-6; D perhaps matches TRBD1 (5 bases). CDR1 and CDR2 from the germline V gene are SGHDT and YYEEEE. V was cut by 0 bases and J by 7 bases, with 11 bases left in between. The CDR3 runs 15 residues. Here the CDR3 DNA reads TGTGCCAGCAGCTTGGATGGGGGTCTAAATTCACCCCTCCACTTT. Amino acids: CASSLDGGLNSPLHF.

This clonotype has ten or more counts. This rearrangement joins TRBV6-2 or TRBV6-3 to TRBJ1-5; D is unclear. V lost 7 bases to trimming and J lost 3 bases, with 10 bases between them. The V gene's germline CDR1 is MNHEY and CDR2 SVGEGT. The CDR3 contains 13 residues. CDR3 nucleotides: TGTGCCAGCACCCGGCGGGACAATCAGCCCCAGCATTTT. Translation: CASTRRDNQPQHF.

Many counts were recorded for this clonotype. V is TRBV5-1 and J is TRBJ1-1, with 12 bases matching TRBD1. J was trimmed by 3 bases and V by 4 bases; bases with no gene match: 7. This CDR3 region has 16 residues. In germline, CDR1 is SGHRS, CDR2 YFSETQ. CDR3 nucleotide sequence: TGCGCCAGCAGCCGGGGGGACAGGGGGCTCGACACTGAAGCTTTCTTT. Amino acids: CASSRGDRGLDTEAFF.

The table lists this clonotype with a count of one. This chain connects TRBV12-3 or TRBV12-4 to TRBJ1-3; tentative D call: TRBD1 (6 bases). The CDR3 totals 13 residues. The V and J ends lost 4 bases and 4 bases respectively, with 8 bases between them. CDR3 bases: TGTGCCAGCAGTTGGGGGCTAGGAAACACCATATATTTT. Amino acid sequence: CASSWGLGNTIYF.

The gene calls are TRBV7-2 and TRBJ2-7; D is possibly TRBD1 (6 bases). The germline gives CDR1 SGHTA, CDR2 FQGNSA. V lost 5 bases, J lost 2 bases, and 16 bases lay in between. This CDR3 comprises 15 residues. The CDR3 loop is CASSRGGHHTYEQYF. As DNA, the CDR3 is TGTGCCAGCAGCCGAGGGGGACACCACACCTACGAGCAGTACTTC.

This clonotype occurred many times. This chain connects TRBV20-1 to TRBJ1-2, with unresolved D. CDR1 is DFQATT and CDR2 is SNEGSKA in the germline V gene (reference sequence). The CDR3 totals 13 residues. V was trimmed by 0 bases and J by 5 bases, leaving 10 bases between them. The CDR3 loop reads CSARDPIEYGYTF. The CDR3 nucleotides read TGCAGTGCTAGAGATCCCATTGAGTATGGCTACACCTTC.

This clonotype was seen ten or more times. This CDR3 reads CASSYRGRREQYF. Written as DNA, the CDR3 is TGTGCCAGCAGTTACAGGGGGCGAAGGGAGCAGTACTTC. This chain links TRBV28 with TRBJ2-7; TRBD1 matches at 9 bases. Per the germline V gene, CDR1 is MDHEN and CDR2 is SYDVKM. The CDR3 extends over 13 amino acids. The J segment lost 7 bases and the V segment lost 4 bases, leaving 5 bases of the junction unmatched.

This clonotype has a count of ten or more. In DNA form, the CDR3 reads TGTGCCAGCAAGGACAGCAGCTCTGGAAACACCATATATTTT. It codes for CASKDSSSGNTIYF. The chain links TRBV6-1 to TRBJ1-3; D possibly corresponds to TRBD1 (6 bases). The germline V and J ends were trimmed by 7 bases and 0 bases, with 10 bases remaining between them. The CDR3 runs 14 residues. Germline V gene lookup returns CDR1 MNHNS and CDR2 SASEGT.

This clonotype came up many times. The chain employs TRBV29-1 and TRBJ2-2; possible D gene TRBD1, 6 bases. CDR1 is SQVTM and CDR2 is ANQGSEA in the germline V gene. The CDR3 contains 14 residues. With 2 bases removed from V and 6 bases from J, the gap between germline ends came to 13 bases. In DNA, the CDR3 is TGCAGCGTTGAATACAGGGCAATGGCCGGGGAGCTGTTTTTT. This encodes CSVEYRAMAGELFF.

This clonotype was seen ten or more times. The chain has TRBV24-1 and TRBJ1-2, with 9 bases lining up with TRBD1. Unmatched junction bases numbered 17, after V lost 5 bases and J lost 5 bases. This CDR3 comprises 18 residues. Germline V gene sequence: CDR1 KGHDR, CDR2 SFDVKD. The CDR3 here is CATSGPPGQGLSEYGYTF. CDR3 DNA: TGTGCCACCAGTGGCCCACCCGGACAGGGGTTATCAGAGTATGGCTACACCTTC.

This clonotype has ten or more counts. This chain uses TRBV24-1 with TRBJ2-5, with D maybe TRBD2 (5 bases). This CDR3 has 15 residues. The V gene lost 4 bases and the J gene lost 2 bases, with 13 bases spanning the gap. Germline lookup yields CDR1 KGHDR and CDR2 SFDVKD. CDR3 residues: CATSDSGPYQETQYF. For the CDR3, the DNA is TGTGCCACCAGTGACAGCGGCCCGTATCAAGAGACCCAGTACTTC.

As concerns this clonotype: Possible read error: a much larger clone is one base away. The V gene is TRBV7-8, the J gene TRBJ2-2; TRBD2 might be the D (5 bases). This CDR3 has 14 residues. Germline CDR1 and CDR2: SGHVS and FQNEAQ. The CDR3: CASRESWRTGELCF. The CDR3 bases are TGTGCCAGCAGGGAGAGCTGGCGGACCGGGGAGCTGTGTTTT.